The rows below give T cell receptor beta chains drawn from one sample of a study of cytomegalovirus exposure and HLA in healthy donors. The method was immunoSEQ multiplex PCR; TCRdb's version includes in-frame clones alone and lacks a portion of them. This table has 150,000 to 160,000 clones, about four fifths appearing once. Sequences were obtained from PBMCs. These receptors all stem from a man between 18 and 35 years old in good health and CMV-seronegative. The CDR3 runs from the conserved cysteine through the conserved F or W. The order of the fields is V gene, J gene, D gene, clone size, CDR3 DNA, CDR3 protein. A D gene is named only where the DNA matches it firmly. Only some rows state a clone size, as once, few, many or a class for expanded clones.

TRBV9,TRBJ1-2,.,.,TGTGCCAGCACCCCAGGGGCTAACTATGGCTACACCTTC,CASTPGANYGYTF
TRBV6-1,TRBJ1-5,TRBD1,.,TGTGCCAGCAGTGAGACAGGGTCTCAGCCCCAGCATTTT,CASSETGSQPQHF
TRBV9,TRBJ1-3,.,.,TGTGCCAGCAGCGTAGGGGGAGGCTTCTCTGGAAACACCATATATTTT,CASSVGGGFSGNTIYF
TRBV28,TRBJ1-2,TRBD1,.,TGTGCCAGCAGTATAGACAGGGAAGAAGCTAACTATGGCTACACCTTC,CASSIDREEANYGYTF
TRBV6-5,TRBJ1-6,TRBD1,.,TGTGCCAGCAGTTTCAAGGGGGCCCATAATTCACCCCTCCACTTT,CASSFKGAHNSPLHF
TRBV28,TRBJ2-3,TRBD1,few,TGTGCCAGCAGTTCCGTCCGACAGGGACCCACAGATACGCAGTATTTT,CASSSVRQGPTDTQYF
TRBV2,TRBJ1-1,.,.,TGTGCCAGCGACCCGGGTCCGAACACTGAAGCTTTCTTT,CASDPGPNTEAFF
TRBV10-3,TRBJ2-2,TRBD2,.,TGTGCCATCAAACTAGCGGGGGGTACGAACACCGGGGAGCTGTTTTTT,CAIKLAGGTNTGELFF
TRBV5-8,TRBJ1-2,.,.,TGTGCCAGCAGCTTGGGGGGAGTCCGCCCATATGGCTACACCTTC,CASSLGGVRPYGYTF
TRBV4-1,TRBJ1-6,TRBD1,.,TGCGCCAGCAGCCAGGGACAGGCCACTTTATCTAGCTCCTATAATTCACCCCTCCACTTT,CASSQGQATLSSSYNSPLHF
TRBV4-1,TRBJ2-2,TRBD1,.,TGCGCCAGCAGCCGACCTCAGGGGGCGCTTACCGGGGAGCTGTTTTTT,CASSRPQGALTGELFF
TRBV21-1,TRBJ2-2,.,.,TGTGCCCGCGGGTCCGGGGGACCGAACACCGGGGAGCTGTTTTTT,CARGSGGPNTGELFF
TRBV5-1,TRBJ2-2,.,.,TGCGCCAGCAGCTTGGGGGCAGACCTAAAAAACACCGGGGAGCTGTTTTTT,CASSLGADLKNTGELFF
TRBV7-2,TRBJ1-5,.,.,TGTGCCAGCAGCCCTAGCGGGAATCAGCCCCAGCATTTT,CASSPSGNQPQHF
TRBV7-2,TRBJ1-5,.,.,TGTGCCAGTATGCGGGGGGCGGCAAGCAATCAGCCCCAGCATTTT,CASMRGAASNQPQHF
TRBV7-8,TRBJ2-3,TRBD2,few,TGTGCCAGCAGTCCTTTCCGGGGACTAGCGATCCCAGATACGCAGTATTTT,CASSPFRGLAIPDTQYF
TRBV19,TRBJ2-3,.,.,TGTGCCAGTAGTATAGACGGGCCTGGCGACAGGTTTGGGGCCACAGATACGCAGTATTTT,CASSIDGPGDRFGATDTQYF
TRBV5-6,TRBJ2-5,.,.,TGTGCCAGCAGCTTGGCCGAGGCAGGGAAGGAGACCCAGTACTTC,CASSLAEAGKETQYF
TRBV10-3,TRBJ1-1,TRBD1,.,TGTGCCATCAGTGAGGGACAGGTGAACACTGAAGCTTTCTTT,CAISEGQVNTEAFF
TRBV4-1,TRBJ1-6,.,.,TGCGCCAGCAGCCAAACACGGCAGGGGAATAATTCACCCCTCCACTTT,CASSQTRQGNNSPLHF
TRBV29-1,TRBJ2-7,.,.,TGCAGCGCCTCTTGGAGGGGGGGACCTTACGAGCAGTACTTC,CSASWRGGPYEQYF
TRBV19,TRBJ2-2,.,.,TGTGCCAGTAGTATTGAACAGAACACCGGGGAGCTGTTTTTT,CASSIEQNTGELFF
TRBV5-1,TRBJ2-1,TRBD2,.,TGCGCCAGCAGCTCCGGGACTAGCGGGGGGGCTGACGATGAGCAGTTCTTC,CASSSGTSGGADDEQFF
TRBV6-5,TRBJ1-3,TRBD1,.,TGTGCCAGCAGTCTGGGACAGGGGGGAAACACCATATATTTT,CASSLGQGGNTIYF
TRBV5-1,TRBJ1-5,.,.,TGCGCCAGCAGCGGCCCTCCCTACGAGGGTTATAGCAATCAGCCCCAGCATTTT,CASSGPPYEGYSNQPQHF
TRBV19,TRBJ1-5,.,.,TGTGCCAGTAGTAGGGGAGGGGATGGCCAGCCCCAGCATTTT,CASSRGGDGQPQHF
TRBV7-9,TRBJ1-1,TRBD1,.,TGTGCCAGCAGCTTTGACAGGGGGCCGAACACTGAAGCTTTCTTT,CASSFDRGPNTEAFF
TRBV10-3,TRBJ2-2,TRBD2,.,TGTGCCATCAGGGCTAGCGGGTCCCCTGGGACCGGGGAGCTGTTTTTT,CAIRASGSPGTGELFF
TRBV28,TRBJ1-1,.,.,TGTGCCAGCAGTTTATCCCAGGCCCAGGGAGCTTTCTTT,CASSLSQAQGAFF
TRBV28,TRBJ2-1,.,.,TGTGCCAGCAGTGTCAGTGGGTTGACTAGTCCTTACAATGAGCAGTTCTTC,CASSVSGLTSPYNEQFF
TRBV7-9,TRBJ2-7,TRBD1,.,TGTGCCAGCAGCTTAGGGGGACAGGGGATCGGTGAGCAGTACTTC,CASSLGGQGIGEQYF
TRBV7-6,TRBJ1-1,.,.,TGTGCCAGCAGTCTAGACAGTGGCACTGAAGCTTTCTTT,CASSLDSGTEAFF
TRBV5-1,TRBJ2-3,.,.,TGCGCCAGCAGCTGGCAGGGAAGGGGCACAGATACGCAGTATTTT,CASSWQGRGTDTQYF
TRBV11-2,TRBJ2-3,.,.,TGTGCCAGCAGCTTAACTAGCTTTGAGGCAGATACGCAGTATTTT,CASSLTSFEADTQYF
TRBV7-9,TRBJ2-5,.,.,TGTGCCAGCAGCTTAGGGCAGATTTTCCAGTACTTC,CASSLGQIFQYF
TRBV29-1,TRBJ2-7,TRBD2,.,TGCAGCGTTGAAGGGACTAGCGGGGGGCAGAGGGAGCAGTACTTC,CSVEGTSGGQREQYF
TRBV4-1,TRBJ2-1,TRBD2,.,TGCGCCAGCAGGTGGAGCGGGGGGGCCCCCAATGAGCAGTTCTTC,CASRWSGGAPNEQFF
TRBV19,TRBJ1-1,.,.,TGTGCCAGTAGTATACCCCTGAGGGCTTTCGGGACTGAAGCTTTCTTT,CASSIPLRAFGTEAFF
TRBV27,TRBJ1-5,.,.,TGTGCCAGCAGTTTGTCAGGGGTTCAGCCCCAGCATTTT,CASSLSGVQPQHF
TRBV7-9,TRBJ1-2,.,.,TGTGCCAGCAGCCGATCCTCGGCTAACTATGGCTACACCTTC,CASSRSSANYGYTF
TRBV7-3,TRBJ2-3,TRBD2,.,TGTGCCAGCAGCCCTTCTAGCGGGGGGGCCGAGGAGGCAGATACGCAGTATTTT,CASSPSSGGAEEADTQYF
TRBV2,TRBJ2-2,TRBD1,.,TGTGCCAGCAGTGGGTTGGGGACAGTGAACACCGGGGAGCTGTTTTTT,CASSGLGTVNTGELFF
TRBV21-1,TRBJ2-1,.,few,TGTGCCAGCAGTACGGGACACTACAATGAGCAGTTCTTC,CASSTGHYNEQFF
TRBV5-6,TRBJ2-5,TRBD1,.,TGTGCCAGCAGCTGGACGACAGGGTTCGTGGTAGAGACCCAGTACTTC,CASSWTTGFVVETQYF
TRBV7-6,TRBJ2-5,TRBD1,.,TGTGCCAGCAGCTTCAGGACAGGGGACCAAGAGACCCAGTACTTC,CASSFRTGDQETQYF
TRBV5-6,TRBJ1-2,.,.,TGTGCCAGCAGATATACAGGGACCTACTATGGCTACACCTTC,CASRYTGTYYGYTF
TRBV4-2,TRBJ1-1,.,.,TGTGCCAGCAGTCAAGAGGGGCCCAGGGGAGAGGGCACTGAAGCTTTCTTT,CASSQEGPRGEGTEAFF
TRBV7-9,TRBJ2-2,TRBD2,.,TGTGCCAGCAGAAAGGGACTAGCGGGGGGGCCTAACACCGGGGAGCTGTTTTTT,CASRKGLAGGPNTGELFF
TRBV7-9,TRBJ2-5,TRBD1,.,TGTGCCAGCAGCCAAGGACAGGGGGCGCAAGAGACCCAGTACTTC,CASSQGQGAQETQYF